A selection of T cell receptor beta chains follows, all from one sample in a study of cytomegalovirus exposure and HLA in healthy donors. Clones were sequenced by immunoSEQ multiplex PCR, and TCRdb holds only the in-frame ones, with some missing. The sample yields 210,000 or so clones, around four fifths seen once. Sequencing used PBMCs. These receptors all come from a boy aged 5-17 years in good health and CMV-seronegative. CDR3s include the opening cysteine and the closing phenylalanine or tryptophan. D genes are given only for firm matches. Size tells how often a clone was seen (once, few, many) or the class of an expanded clone, and some rows leave it out.

d_call j_call clone_size v_call cdr3_aa cdr3_nt
. TRBJ1-1 . TRBV2 CASSLDRGRSEAFF TGTGCCAGCAGTCTTGATCGGGGTCGGAGTGAAGCTTTCTTT
TRBD2 TRBJ2-1 . TRBV30 CAWSVRLAGYNEQFF TGTGCCTGGAGTGTTAGACTAGCGGGTTACAATGAGCAGTTCTTC
TRBD2 TRBJ2-1 . TRBV7-6 CASSRLAGVGNEQFF TGTGCCAGCAGCCGGCTAGCGGGAGTAGGGAATGAGCAGTTCTTC
TRBD2 TRBJ2-7 . TRBV30 CAWTSGRATYEQYF TGTGCCTGGACTAGCGGGAGGGCAACCTACGAGCAGTACTTC
TRBD2 TRBJ2-7 . TRBV27 CATRGGYSYEQYF TGTGCCACCCGGGGGGGCTACTCCTACGAGCAGTACTTC
TRBD1 TRBJ2-5 . TRBV14 CASSPKGTEQETQYF TGTGCCAGCAGCCCAAAAGGGACAGAACAAGAGACCCAGTACTTC
. TRBJ1-1 once TRBV25-1 CASSFDRNTEAFF TGTGCCAGCAGTTTTGACAGGAACACTGAAGCTTTCTTT
TRBD1 TRBJ1-4 once TRBV7-8 CASSQGQGVMGTNEKLFF TGTGCCAGCAGCCAAGGACAGGGAGTTATGGGAACTAATGAAAAACTGTTTTTT
TRBD2 TRBJ2-5 once TRBV27 CASSLFSAGGRKTQYF TGTGCCAGCAGTTTATTCTCGGCGGGGGGGCGTAAGACCCAGTACTTC
. TRBJ1-3 . TRBV27 CASSPRESVGNTIYF TGTGCCAGCAGTCCCCGGGAGTCGGTTGGAAACACCATATATTTT
TRBD2 TRBJ2-3 . TRBV5-1 CASSPGGPDTQYF TGCGCCAGCAGCCCGGGGGGGCCCGATACGCAGTATTTT
. TRBJ1-2 . TRBV30 CAWKPFGSDGGFYGYTF TGTGCCTGGAAACCCTTTGGTTCGGACGGAGGATTCTATGGCTACACCTTC